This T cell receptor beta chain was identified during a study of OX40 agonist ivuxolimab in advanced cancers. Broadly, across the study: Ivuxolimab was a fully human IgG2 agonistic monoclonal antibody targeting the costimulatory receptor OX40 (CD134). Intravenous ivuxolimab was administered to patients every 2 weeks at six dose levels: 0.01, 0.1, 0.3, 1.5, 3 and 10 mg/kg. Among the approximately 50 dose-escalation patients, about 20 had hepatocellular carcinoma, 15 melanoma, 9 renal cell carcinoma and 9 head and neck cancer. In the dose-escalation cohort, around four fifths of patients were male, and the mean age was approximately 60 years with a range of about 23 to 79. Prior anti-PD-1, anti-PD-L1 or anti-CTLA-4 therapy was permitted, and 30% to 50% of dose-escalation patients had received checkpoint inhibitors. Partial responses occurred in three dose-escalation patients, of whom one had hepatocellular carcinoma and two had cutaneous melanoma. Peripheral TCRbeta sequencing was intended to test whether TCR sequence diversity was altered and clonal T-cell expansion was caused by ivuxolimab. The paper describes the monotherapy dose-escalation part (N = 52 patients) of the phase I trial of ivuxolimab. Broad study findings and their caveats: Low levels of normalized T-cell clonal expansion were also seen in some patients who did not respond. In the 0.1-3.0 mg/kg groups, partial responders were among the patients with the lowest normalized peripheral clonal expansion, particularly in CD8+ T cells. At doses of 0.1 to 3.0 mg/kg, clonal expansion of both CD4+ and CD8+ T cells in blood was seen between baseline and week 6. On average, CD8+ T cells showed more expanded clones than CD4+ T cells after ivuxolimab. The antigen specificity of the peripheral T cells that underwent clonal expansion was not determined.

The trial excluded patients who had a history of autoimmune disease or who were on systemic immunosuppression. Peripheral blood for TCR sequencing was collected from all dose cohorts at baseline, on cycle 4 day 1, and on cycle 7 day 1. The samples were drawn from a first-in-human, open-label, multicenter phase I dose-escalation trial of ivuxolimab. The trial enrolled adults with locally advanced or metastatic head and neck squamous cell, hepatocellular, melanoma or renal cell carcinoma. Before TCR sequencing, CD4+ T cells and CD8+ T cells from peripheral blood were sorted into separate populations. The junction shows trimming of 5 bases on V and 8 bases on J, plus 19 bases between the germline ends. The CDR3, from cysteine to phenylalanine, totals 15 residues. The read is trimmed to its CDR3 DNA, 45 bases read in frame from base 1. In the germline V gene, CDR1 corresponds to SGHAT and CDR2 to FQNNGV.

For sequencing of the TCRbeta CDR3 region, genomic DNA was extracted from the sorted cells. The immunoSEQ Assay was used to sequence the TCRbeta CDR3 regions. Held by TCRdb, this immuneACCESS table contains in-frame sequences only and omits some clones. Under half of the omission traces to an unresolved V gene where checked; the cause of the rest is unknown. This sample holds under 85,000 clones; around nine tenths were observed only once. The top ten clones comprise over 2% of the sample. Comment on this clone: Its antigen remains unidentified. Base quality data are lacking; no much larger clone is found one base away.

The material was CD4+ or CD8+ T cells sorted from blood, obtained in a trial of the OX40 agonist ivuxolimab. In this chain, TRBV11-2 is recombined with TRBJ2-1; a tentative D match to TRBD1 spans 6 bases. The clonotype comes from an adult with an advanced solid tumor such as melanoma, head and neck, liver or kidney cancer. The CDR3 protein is CASSPLQGPRDEQFF. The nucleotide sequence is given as TGTGCCAGCAGCCCCCTACAGGGTCCCAGGGATGAGCAGTTCTTC.